This T cell receptor beta chain stems from a study of T cell responses to AZD1222 COVID-19 vaccine. Using immunoSEQ multiplex PCR, the repertoire was profiled, and TCRdb retains in-frame clones only, with some absent. The sample contains roughly 120,000 clones, around 92% of which appear only once. Unmatched junction bases numbered 15, after V lost 1 base and J lost 4 bases. Germline loops: CDR1 SEHNR, CDR2 FQNEAQ (reference sequence). There are 19 residues in the CDR3. As concerns this clone: Its antigen is unidentified.

Study results and caveats: Clonal diversity was possibly underestimated, and white British individuals and females predominated among donors.

This sequence was found in an adult in good health. Sequences were derived from peripheral blood, sampled on day 0 of AZD1222 vaccination. This chain connects TRBV7-9 to TRBJ2-1; 8 bases match TRBD1. CDR3 protein: CASSLDLPGQATLYNEQFF. The CDR3 DNA is TGTGCCAGCAGCTTAGATCTACCGGGACAGGCTACCTTGTACAATGAGCAGTTCTTC.